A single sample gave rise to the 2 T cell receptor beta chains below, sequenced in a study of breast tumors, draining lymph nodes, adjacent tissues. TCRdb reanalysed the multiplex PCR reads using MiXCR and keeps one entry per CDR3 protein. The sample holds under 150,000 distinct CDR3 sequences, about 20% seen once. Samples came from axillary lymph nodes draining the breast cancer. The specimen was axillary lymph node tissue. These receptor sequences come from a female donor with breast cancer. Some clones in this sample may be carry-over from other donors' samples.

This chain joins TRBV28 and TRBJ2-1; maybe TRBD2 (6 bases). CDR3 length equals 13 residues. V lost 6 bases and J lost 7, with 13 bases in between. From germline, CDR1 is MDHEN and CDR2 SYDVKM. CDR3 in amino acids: CASSPGGFNEQFF. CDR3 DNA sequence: TGTGCCAGCAGCCCCGGAGGGTTTAATGAGCAGTTCTTC.

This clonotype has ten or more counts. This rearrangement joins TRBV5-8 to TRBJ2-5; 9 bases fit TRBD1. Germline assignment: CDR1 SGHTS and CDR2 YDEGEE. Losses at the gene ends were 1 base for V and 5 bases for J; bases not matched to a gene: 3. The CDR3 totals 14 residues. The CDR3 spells CASSLTGGSETQYF. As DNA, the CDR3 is TGTGCCAGCAGCTTGACAGGGGGCTCGGAGACCCAGTACTTC.